These 11 T cell receptor beta chains were sequenced from one sample in a study of OX40 agonist ivuxolimab in advanced cancers. Profiled with immunoSEQ multiplex PCR; TCRdb holds only in-frame clones, not every one. The sample lists approximately 59,000 clones, around 85% occurring once. The specimen comprised CD4+ or CD8+ T cells sorted from blood, sampled in a trial of the OX40 agonist ivuxolimab. The origin of the receptors is an adult with an advanced solid tumor such as melanoma, head and neck, liver or kidney cancer.

The rearrangement joins TRBV4-3 to TRBJ2-2; 12 bases match TRBD2. CDR3 size: 17 residues. Germline V CDR1 and CDR2: LGHNA, YSLEER. V shed 1 base and J 6 bases; nucleotides not matched to a gene: 6. CDR3 bases: TGCGCCAGCAGCCAAGCTTTGCTAGCGGGAGGGGCCGGGGAGCTGTTTTTT. As protein: CASSQALLAGGAGELFF.

The V call is TRBV6-1, the J call TRBJ2-1, with D perhaps matching TRBD1 (6 bases). The V gene lost 5 bases and the J gene lost 3 bases, with 8 bases spanning the gap. The CDR3 runs 13 residues. The germline CDR1 and CDR2 sequences are MNHNS and SASEGT. CDR3 sequence reads: CASSWDNYNEQFF. Written as DNA, the CDR3 is TGTGCCAGCAGTTGGGACAACTACAATGAGCAGTTCTTC.

V and J are TRBV7-2 and TRBJ2-3, with TRBD1 matching over 7 bases. Looked up from germline, CDR1 is SGHTA and CDR2 is FQGNSA. Trimming took 5 bases from V and 2 from J; bases not matched to a gene: 7. The CDR3 contains 15 residues. For the CDR3, the DNA is TGTGCCAGCAGCCTTGACAGGGTCGACACAGATACGCAGTATTTT. The encoded protein is CASSLDRVDTDTQYF.

The chain combines TRBV7-2 with TRBJ2-3; tentative D call: TRBD1 (5 bases). CDR3 size: 15 residues. Germline V gives CDR1 SGHTA, CDR2 FQGNSA. V dropped 5 bases and J dropped 0 bases, with 12 bases sitting between them. The CDR3 nucleotides read TGTGCCAGCAGCCTAAGACAGAGTAGCACAGATACGCAGTATTTT. Protein product: CASSLRQSSTDTQYF.

CDR3 DNA: TGTGCCAGCAGTTTAGCCTCGGCCGGGGAGCTGTTTTTT. It specifies CASSLASAGELFF. J is TRBJ2-2 and V is TRBV27; D call uncertain. V lost 2 bases, J lost 6 bases, and 7 bases lay in between. The length of the CDR3 is 13 residues. Germline V gene sequence: CDR1 MNHEY, CDR2 SMNVEV (reference sequence).

This sequence joins TRBV10-1 and TRBJ2-5; D remains ambiguous. Per germline, CDR1 WNHNN and CDR2 SYGVQD (reference sequence). The CDR3 extends over 13 amino acids. Trimming took 3 bases from V and 10 from J, leaving 15 bases between them. CDR3 in amino acids: CASSDEVEGGQYF. The DNA of the CDR3 is TGCGCCAGCAGTGACGAGGTAGAAGGTGGCCAGTACTTC.

The chain is built from TRBV5-1 and TRBJ2-1; 10 bases fit TRBD1. The CDR3 runs 14 residues. Looked up from germline, CDR1 is SGHRS and CDR2 is YFSETQ. The J segment lost 5 bases and the V segment lost 6 bases, leaving 5 bases of the junction unmatched. The CDR3 DNA follows: TGCGCCAGCAAGCGACAGGGGGCAGACAATGAGCAGTTCTTC. The encoded protein is CASKRQGADNEQFF.

The chain combines TRBV5-1 with TRBJ2-7, with D hard to call. Germline loops: CDR1 SGHRS, CDR2 YFSETQ. The length of the CDR3 is 12 residues. Trimming pared 4 bases from V and 7 bases from J, leaving 12 bases between. The CDR3 sequence: CASSGAIDEQYF. CDR3 nucleotide sequence: TGCGCCAGCAGCGGCGCTATTGATGAGCAGTACTTC. Based on the CDR3 plus reference TRBV5-1 and TRBJ2-7, the full variable domain is KAGVTQTPRYLIKTRGQQVTLSCSPISGHRSVSWYQQTPGQGLQFLFEYFSETQRNKGNFPGRFSGRQFSNSRSEMNVSTLELGDSALYLCASSGAIDEQYFGPGTRLTVT.

About this clone itself: Distinct nucleotide sequences in the sample also encode this CDR3. This chain uses TRBV2 with TRBJ2-2; D possibly matches TRBD1 or TRBD2 (5 bases each). CDR3 size: 16 residues. Looked up from germline, CDR1 is SNHLY and CDR2 is FYNNEI. V lost 4 bases and J 6 bases, leaving 18 bases between the germline ends. The CDR3 DNA sequence: TGTGCCAGCAGTGGGGGACGGAAAACACGGGCCGGGGAGCTGTTTTTT. Encoded protein: CASSGGRKTRAGELFF.

V usage is TRBV11-3 and J usage is TRBJ2-1, with 12 bases fitting TRBD2. The CDR3 has 15 amino acids. Per the germline V gene, CDR1 is SGHNT and CDR2 is YENEEA. V lost 2 bases to trimming and J lost 8 bases; unmatched junction nucleotides: 4. The CDR3 DNA reads as TGTGCCAGCAGCTTAAGCCTAGCGGGAGGGGATGAGCAGTTCTTC. Its translation: CASSLSLAGGDEQFF.

Concerning this clone: The germline gene is not matched at one end of the junction; a read error may be the cause. The chain couples TRBV7-7 to TRBJ1-1; 9 bases are a match to TRBD1. Per germline, CDR1 SSHAT and CDR2 FNYEAQ (reference sequence). The CDR3 runs to 19 residues. The CDR3 is CASSLPPKDRGSMNTEAFF. CDR3 nucleotides: TGTGCTAGCAGCTTACCTCCAAAAGACAGGGGGAGCATGAACACTGAAGCTTTCTTT.